This T cell receptor (beta chain) was captured in a study of cytomegalovirus exposure and HLA in healthy donors. Study overall: Approximately 85 million unique TCRs from HLA-typed donors were held in an early data release. Study observations and caveats: Roughly even sequencing depth across donors was the assumption behind the presence/absence analyses.

Note on this clone: The antigen is not known.

Vbeta (60) and Jbeta (13) primers were used in the PCR. Sequenced by immunoSEQ multiplex PCR; TCRdb stores in-frame clones only, minus some. The data contain roughly 260,000 clones, 84% of them singletons. This receptor was obtained from a woman aged 40 to 49 in good health and CMV-seropositive. Source material: PBMCs.

CDR3 amino acids: CATSRDPATSGSFNEQYF. The CDR3 DNA is TGTGCCACCAGCAGAGACCCTGCTACTAGCGGGAGCTTTAACGAGCAGTACTTC. The chain recombines TRBV15 with TRBJ2-7, with 11 bases fitting TRBD2. With 0 bases clipped from V and 5 bases from J, the junction kept 12 bases outside the gene matches. The CDR3 contains 18 residues. From germline, CDR1 is LNHNV and CDR2 YYDKDF (reference sequence).